This TCR beta chain was obtained from a study of T cell clonotyping in hematopoietic cell transplantation. Study-level points and caveats: Pathologically expanded recipient clonotypes increased progressively from day 30 to day 180 as diversity fell.

Measured with immunoSEQ multiplex PCR; TCRdb has only the in-frame clones, and not every one. The data hold tens of thousands of clones, with about 93% observed a single time. V lost 0 bases and J 1 base, leaving 13 bases between the germline ends. Germline V gene sequence: CDR1 SEHNR, CDR2 FQNEAQ (reference sequence). The CDR3 covers 16 residues. Points on this clone: Its antigen is still unknown.

The TCR was taken from a woman in her fifties or sixties in good health. Some clones in this sample may be carry-over from other donors' samples. The gene calls are TRBV7-9 and TRBJ2-7, with unresolved D. The material sequenced was peripheral blood mononuclear cells. The CDR3 sequence is CASSLARSVGSYEQYF. The CDR3 DNA is TGTGCCAGCAGCTTAGCGCGGTCGGTGGGTTCCTACGAGCAGTACTTC.